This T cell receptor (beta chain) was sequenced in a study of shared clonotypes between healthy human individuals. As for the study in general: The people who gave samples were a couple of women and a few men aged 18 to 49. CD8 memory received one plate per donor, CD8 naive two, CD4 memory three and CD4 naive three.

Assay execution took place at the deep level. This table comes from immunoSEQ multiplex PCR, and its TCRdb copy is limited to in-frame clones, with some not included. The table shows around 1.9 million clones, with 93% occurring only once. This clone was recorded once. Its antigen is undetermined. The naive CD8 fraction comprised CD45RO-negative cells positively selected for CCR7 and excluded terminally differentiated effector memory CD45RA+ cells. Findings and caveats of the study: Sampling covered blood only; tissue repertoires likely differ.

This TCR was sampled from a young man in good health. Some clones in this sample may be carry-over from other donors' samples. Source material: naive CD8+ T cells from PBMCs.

The CDR3 spells CASSSTHWGETYEQYF. The CDR3 DNA sequence: TGTGCCAGCAGTTCTACCCATTGGGGGGAGACCTACGAGCAGTACTTC. The chain uses TRBV28 and TRBJ2-7; D is perhaps TRBD2 (6 bases). The CDR3 loop spans 16 amino acids. V lost 4 bases to trimming and J lost 2 bases, with 18 bases between them. CDR1 MDHEN and CDR2 SYDVKM come from the germline V gene.